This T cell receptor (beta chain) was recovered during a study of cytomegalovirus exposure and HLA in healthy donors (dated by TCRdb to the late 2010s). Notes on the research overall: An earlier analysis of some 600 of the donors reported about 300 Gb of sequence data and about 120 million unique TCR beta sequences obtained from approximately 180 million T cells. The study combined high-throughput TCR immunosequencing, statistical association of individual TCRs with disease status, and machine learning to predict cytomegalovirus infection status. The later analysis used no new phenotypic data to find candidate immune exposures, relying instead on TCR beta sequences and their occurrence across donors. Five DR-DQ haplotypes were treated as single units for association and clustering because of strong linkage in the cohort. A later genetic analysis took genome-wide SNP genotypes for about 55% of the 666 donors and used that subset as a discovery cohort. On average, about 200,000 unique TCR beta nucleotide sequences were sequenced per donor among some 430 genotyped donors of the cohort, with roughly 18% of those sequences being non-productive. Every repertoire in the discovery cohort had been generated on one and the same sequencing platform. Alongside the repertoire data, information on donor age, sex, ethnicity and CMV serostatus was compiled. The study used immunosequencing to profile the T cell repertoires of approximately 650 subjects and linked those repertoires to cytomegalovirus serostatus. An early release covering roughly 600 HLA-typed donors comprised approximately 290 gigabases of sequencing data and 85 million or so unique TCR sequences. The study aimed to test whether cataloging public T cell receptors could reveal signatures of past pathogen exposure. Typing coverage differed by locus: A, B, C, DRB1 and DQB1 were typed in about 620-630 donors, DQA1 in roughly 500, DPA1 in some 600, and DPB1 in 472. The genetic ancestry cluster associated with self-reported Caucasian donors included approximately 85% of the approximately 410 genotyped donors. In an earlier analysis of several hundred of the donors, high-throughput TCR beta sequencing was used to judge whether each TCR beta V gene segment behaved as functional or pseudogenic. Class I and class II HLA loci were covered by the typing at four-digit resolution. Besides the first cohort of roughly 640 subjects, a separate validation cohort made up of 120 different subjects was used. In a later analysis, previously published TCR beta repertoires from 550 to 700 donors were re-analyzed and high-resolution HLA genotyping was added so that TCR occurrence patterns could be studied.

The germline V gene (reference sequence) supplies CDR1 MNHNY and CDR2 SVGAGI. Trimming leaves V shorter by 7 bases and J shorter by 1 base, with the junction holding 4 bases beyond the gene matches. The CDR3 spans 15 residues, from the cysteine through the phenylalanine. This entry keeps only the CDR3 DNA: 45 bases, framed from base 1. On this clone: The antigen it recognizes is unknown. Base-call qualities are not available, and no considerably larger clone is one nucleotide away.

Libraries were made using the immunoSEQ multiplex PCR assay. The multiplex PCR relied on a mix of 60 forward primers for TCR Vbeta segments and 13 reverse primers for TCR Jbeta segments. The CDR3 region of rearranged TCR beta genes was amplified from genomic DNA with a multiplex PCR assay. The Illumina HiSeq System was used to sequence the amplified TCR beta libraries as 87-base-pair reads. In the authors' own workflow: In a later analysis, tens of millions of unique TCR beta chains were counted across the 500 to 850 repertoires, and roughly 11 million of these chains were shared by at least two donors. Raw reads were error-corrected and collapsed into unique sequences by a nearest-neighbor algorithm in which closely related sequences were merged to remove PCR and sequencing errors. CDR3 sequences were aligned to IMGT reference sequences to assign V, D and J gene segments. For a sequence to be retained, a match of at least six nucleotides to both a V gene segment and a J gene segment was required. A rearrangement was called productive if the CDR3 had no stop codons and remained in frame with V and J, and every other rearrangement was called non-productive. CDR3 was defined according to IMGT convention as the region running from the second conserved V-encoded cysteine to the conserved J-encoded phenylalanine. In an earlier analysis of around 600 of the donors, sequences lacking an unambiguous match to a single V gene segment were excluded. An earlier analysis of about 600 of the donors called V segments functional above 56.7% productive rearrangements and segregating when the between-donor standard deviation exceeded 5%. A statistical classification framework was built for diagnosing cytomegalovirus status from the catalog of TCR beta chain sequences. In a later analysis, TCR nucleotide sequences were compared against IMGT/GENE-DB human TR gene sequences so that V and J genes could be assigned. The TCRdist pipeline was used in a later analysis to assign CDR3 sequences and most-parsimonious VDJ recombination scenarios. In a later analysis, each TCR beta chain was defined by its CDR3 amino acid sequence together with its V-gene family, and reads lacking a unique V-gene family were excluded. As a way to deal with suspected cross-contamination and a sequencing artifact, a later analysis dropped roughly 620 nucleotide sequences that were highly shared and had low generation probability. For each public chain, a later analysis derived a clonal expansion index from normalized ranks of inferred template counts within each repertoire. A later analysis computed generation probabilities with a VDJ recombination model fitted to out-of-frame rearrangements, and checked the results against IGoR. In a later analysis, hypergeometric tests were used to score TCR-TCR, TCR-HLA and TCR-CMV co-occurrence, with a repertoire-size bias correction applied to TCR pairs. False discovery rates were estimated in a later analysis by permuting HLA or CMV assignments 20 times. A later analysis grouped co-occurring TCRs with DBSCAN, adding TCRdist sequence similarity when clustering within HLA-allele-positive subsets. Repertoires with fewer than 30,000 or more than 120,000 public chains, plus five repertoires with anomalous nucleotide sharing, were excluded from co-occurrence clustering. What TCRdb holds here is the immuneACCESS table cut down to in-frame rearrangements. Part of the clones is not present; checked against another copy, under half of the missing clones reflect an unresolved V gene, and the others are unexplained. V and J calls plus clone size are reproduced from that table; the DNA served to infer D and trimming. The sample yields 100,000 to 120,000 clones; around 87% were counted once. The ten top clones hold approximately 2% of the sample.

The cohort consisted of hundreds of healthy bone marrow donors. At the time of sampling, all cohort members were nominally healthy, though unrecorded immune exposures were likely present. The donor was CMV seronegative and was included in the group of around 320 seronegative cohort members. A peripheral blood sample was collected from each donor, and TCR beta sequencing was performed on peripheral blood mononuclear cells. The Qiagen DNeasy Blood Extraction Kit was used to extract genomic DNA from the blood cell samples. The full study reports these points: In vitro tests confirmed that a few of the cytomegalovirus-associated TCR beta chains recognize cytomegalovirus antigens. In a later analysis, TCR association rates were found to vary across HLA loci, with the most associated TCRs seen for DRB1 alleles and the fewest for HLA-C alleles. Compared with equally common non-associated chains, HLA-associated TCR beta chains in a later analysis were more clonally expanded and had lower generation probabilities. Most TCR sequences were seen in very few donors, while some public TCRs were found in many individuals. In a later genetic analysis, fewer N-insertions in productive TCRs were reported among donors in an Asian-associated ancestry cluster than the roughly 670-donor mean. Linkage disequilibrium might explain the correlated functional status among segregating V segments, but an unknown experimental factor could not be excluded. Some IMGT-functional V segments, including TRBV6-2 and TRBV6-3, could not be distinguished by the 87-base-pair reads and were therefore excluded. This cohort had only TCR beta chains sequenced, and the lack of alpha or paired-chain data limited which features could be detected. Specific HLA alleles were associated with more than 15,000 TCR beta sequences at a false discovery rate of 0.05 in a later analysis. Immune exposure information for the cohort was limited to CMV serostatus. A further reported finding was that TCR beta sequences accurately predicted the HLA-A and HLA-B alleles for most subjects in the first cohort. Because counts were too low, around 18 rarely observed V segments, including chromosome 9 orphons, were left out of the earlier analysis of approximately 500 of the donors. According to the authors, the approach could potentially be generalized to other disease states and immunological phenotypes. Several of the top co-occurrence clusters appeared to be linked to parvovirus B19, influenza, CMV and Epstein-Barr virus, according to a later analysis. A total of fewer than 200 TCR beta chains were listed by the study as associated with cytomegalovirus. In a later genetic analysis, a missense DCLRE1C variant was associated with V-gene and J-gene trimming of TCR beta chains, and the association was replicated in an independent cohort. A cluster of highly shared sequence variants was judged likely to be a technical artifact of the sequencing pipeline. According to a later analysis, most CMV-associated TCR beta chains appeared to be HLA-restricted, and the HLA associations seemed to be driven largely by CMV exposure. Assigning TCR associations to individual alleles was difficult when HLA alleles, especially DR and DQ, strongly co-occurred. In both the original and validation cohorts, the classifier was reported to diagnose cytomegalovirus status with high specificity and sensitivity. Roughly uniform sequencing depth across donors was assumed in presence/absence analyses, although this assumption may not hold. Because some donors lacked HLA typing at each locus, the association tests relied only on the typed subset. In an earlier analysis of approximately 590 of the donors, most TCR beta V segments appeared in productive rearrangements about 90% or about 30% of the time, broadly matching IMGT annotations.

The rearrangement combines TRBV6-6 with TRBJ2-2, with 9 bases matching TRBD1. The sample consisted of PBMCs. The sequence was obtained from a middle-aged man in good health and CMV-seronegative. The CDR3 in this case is CASTKGQGNTGELFF. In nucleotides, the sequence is TGTGCCAGCACTAAGGGACAGGGGAACACCGGGGAGCTGTTTTTT.